Shown below are 14 T cell receptor beta chains from a single sample sequenced in a study of blood T cell repertoires in COVID-19. The protocol was immunoSEQ multiplex PCR, while the TCRdb copy is restricted to in-frame clones and leaves out a portion. The sample includes approximately 300,000 clones, around 85% seen only once; the top ten take about 4.1%. Material for sequencing was PBMCs or T cells enriched from blood (not recorded which). The receptors stem from a woman between 25 and 40 years old who had recovered from COVID-19.

The V call is TRBV7-9, the J call TRBJ2-7; 8 bases are a match to TRBD2. V lost 3 bases to trimming and J lost 10 bases; unmatched junction nucleotides: 14. The germline V gene has CDR1 SEHNR and CDR2 FQNEAQ (reference sequence). CDR3 size: 15 residues. The CDR3 loop reads CASSFVDSGTETQYF. Here the CDR3 DNA reads TGTGCCAGCAGCTTTGTTGATAGCGGGACGGAGACACAGTACTTC.

This clone occurred once. The J gene is TRBJ1-5, the V gene TRBV28; 7 bases are a match to TRBD1. The CDR3 runs to 15 residues. With V trimmed by 7 bases and J by 1 base, 7 bases remained unmatched. Germline V gene data show CDR1 as MDHEN and CDR2 as SYDVKM. The CDR3 spells CASKLRGLSNQPQHF. The CDR3 DNA reads as TGTGCCAGCAAACTAAGGGGGCTGAGCAATCAGCCCCAGCATTTT.

The chain links TRBV5-1 to TRBJ2-7; the D gene is possibly TRBD1 (7 bases). From germline, CDR1 is SGHRS and CDR2 YFSETQ. With 4 bases removed from V and 0 bases from J, the gap between germline ends came to 11 bases. The CDR3 loop spans 14 amino acids. CDR3 loop: CASSQGGSSYEQYF. In DNA form, the CDR3 reads TGCGCCAGCAGCCAGGGGGGAAGCTCCTACGAGCAGTACTTC.

The CDR3 reads CAIGWAYGYTF. The CDR3 region has the DNA TGTGCCATCGGATGGGCTTATGGCTACACCTTC. The chain joins TRBV10-3 to TRBJ1-2; no definite D call. The V end was cut by 8 bases, the J end by 5 bases, with 9 bases between. Germline values: CDR1 ENHRY, CDR2 SYGVKD. The CDR3 contains 11 residues.

The DNA of the CDR3 is TGCAGCGTTGAAAAGAGGGACAGGGTGGTAGATACGCAGTATTTT. Translating it yields CSVEKRDRVVDTQYF. The chain joins TRBV29-1 to TRBJ2-3; 9 bases fit TRBD1. With V trimmed by 2 bases and J by 5 bases, 8 bases remained unmatched. This CDR3 contains 15 residues. The germline V gene encodes CDR1 SQVTM and CDR2 ANQGSEA.

The chain is built from TRBV28 and TRBJ1-2, with D possibly being TRBD1 (6 bases). Germline CDR1 reads MDHEN; CDR2 reads SYDVKM. Trimming stripped 2 bases from V and 5 bases from J, with 18 bases between. The CDR3 spans 16 residues. The CDR3 sequence: CASSLESGTYSYGYTF. The CDR3 region has the DNA TGTGCCAGCAGTTTAGAATCCGGGACATACTCTTATGGCTACACCTTC.

This clone was seen only a few times. The sample carries other DNA sequences with the same CDR3. The V gene is TRBV18, the J gene TRBJ1-2; TRBD1 aligns across 10 bases. The CDR3 runs to 13 residues. Germline CDR1 KGHSH, CDR2 LQKENI. After removal of 3 bases from V and 8 bases from J, the junction contained 3 bases not matched to a gene. The CDR3 DNA reads as TGTGCCAGCTCACCCGGGACAGGGGAAGGCTACACCTTC. Its translation is CASSPGTGEGYTF.

The chain recombines TRBV6-2 or TRBV6-3 with TRBJ2-1, with 9 bases lining up with TRBD1. Germline trimming cut 2 bases from V and 0 bases from J; bases unmatched to any gene: 11. The CDR3 length is 19 residues. Per the germline V gene, CDR1 is MNHEY and CDR2 is SVGEGT. The CDR3 DNA sequence: TGTGCCAGCAGTTACGCTAGGACAGGGGCTTCCTTCTCCTACAATGAGCAGTTCTTC. This gives the protein CASSYARTGASFSYNEQFF.

This clone was found once. V gene TRBV27 combines with J gene TRBJ2-7, with D tentatively TRBD2 (5 bases). V gave up 7 bases and J gave up 3 bases, with 7 bases separating them. Germline V gene sequence: CDR1 MNHEY, CDR2 SMNVEV (reference sequence). This CDR3 contains 11 residues. CDR3 coding DNA: TGTGCCAGCATCCGGGGCTACGAGCAGTACTTC. Amino acid sequence: CASIRGYEQYF.

The chain carries TRBV7-9 and TRBJ2-5, with 8 bases fitting TRBD2. Trimming at V came to 5 bases and at J to 5 bases, leaving 13 bases not matched to a gene. This CDR3 has 16 amino acids. Germline CDR1 and CDR2: SEHNR and FQNEAQ (reference sequence). Written as DNA, the CDR3 is TGTGCCAGCAGCCCCCCAAACGGGAGGGTCACTGAGACCCAGTACTTC. Translated, it gives CASSPPNGRVTETQYF.

The V gene is TRBV27, the J gene TRBJ1-5; D uncertain. This CDR3 comprises 14 residues. CDR1 and CDR2 from the germline V gene are MNHEY and SMNVEV (reference sequence). V lost 3 bases and J lost 3, with 9 bases in between. The CDR3 loop is CASSLMADNQPQHF. Here the CDR3 DNA reads TGTGCCAGCAGTTTGATGGCGGACAATCAGCCCCAGCATTTT.

This clone was counted a single time. This chain links TRBV4-2 with TRBJ1-1; D unclear. The CDR3 runs 15 residues. V was pared by 0 bases and J by 3 bases, with 11 bases between. Germline CDR1 is LGHNA and CDR2 is YNFKEQ. DNA of the CDR3: TGTGCCAGCAGCCAAGATCGTGGCAGATACACTGAAGCTTTCTTT. Translation: CASSQDRGRYTEAFF.

This clone was seen repeatedly, ten times or more. The chain uses TRBV30 and TRBJ1-2; TRBD1 aligns across 7 bases. Germline V lookup: CDR1 GTSNPN, CDR2 SVGIG (reference sequence). The CDR3 is made up of 12 amino acids. Trimming at V came to 5 bases and at J to 2 bases, leaving 2 bases not matched to a gene. CDR3 in DNA: TGTGCCTGGTGGGACAGCAACTATGGCTACACCTTC. It translates to CAWWDSNYGYTF.

Regarding this clone: The same CDR3 is also encoded by other DNA sequences in this sample. The chain employs TRBV28 and TRBJ1-2; tentatively, D is TRBD1 (5 bases). Germline V gene lookup returns CDR1 MDHEN and CDR2 SYDVKM. Trimming removed 2 bases at V and 5 bases at J, with 9 bases between. This CDR3 spans 13 amino acids. The DNA for the CDR3 is TGTGCCAGCAGTTTAGGCCAGGGATATGGCTACACCTTC. Translation gives CASSLGQGYGYTF.